This T cell receptor beta chain was identified in a study of control samples from healthy donors and cancer patients. Concerning this clone itself: Within the sample, other DNA sequences also encode this same CDR3.

Clones were sequenced by immunoSEQ multiplex PCR, and TCRdb holds only the in-frame ones, with some missing. The sample shows about 220,000 clones, about 93% of them seen only once. The source of this sequence is a man aged 50 or older in good health. The sample was blood.

The CDR3 reads CASSLAGTQETQYF. The CDR3 DNA sequence: TGTGCCAGCAGCTTAGCGGGGACGCAAGAGACCCAGTACTTC. This chain connects TRBV7-2 to TRBJ2-5, with D perhaps being TRBD1 or TRBD2 (5 bases each). Trimming took off 0 bases at V and 2 bases at J, with 7 bases between the two ends. The CDR3 has 14 residues. CDR1 and CDR2 (germline): SGHTA, FQGNSA.